Sequencing of this T cell receptor (beta chain) was carried out in a study of Ad26.COV2.S vaccination and SARS-CoV-2 variants. Study observations and caveats: Individuals receiving vaccine had higher spike-specific TCR breadth than placebo recipients did. Spike-specific responses of CD8+ and CD4+ T cells were reported to display substantial breadth after vaccination.

TCRdb's copy holds only in-frame clones and misses some; the assay was immunoSEQ multiplex PCR. The sample carries about 370,000 clones, around nine tenths recorded once. Treatment in this sample: about 20 received Ad26.COV2.S at low or high dose, single or two shots; five or six received placebo; per-sample allocation not given. After the first vaccine or placebo injection, samples were drawn on day 63. An Ad26 vector expressing Wuhan-strain SARS-CoV-2 spike constituted the vaccine. CDR1 and CDR2 (germline): MNHEY, SMNVEV (reference sequence). CDR3 size: 14 residues. V dropped 2 bases and J dropped 7; count of bases not matched to a gene: 3. Concerning this clone itself: Its antigen is undetermined.

The chain combines TRBV27 with TRBJ2-1, with 9 bases matching TRBD2. The specimen was peripheral blood, collected in a trial of Ad26.COV2.S vaccine versus placebo. The sequence derives from a person aged 18-60 years who received the Ad26.COV2.S COVID-19 vaccine or a placebo. Here the CDR3 reads CASSLAGGLNEQFF. In DNA, the CDR3 is TGTGCCAGCAGTTTAGCGGGGGGGCTTAATGAGCAGTTCTTC.